This T cell receptor beta chain was sequenced during a study of T-cell memory formation after mild COVID-19. Study-wide results and caveats: CD4+ contracting clones were found mainly in CM and EM, and CD8+ ones in EMRA.

As concerns this clonotype: Its antigen is as yet unknown.

Using its own MiXCR run on the 5' RACE reads, TCRdb lists one record per CDR3 protein. The repertoire consists of more than 250,000 distinct CDR3 sequences, with 15% to 20% occurring once and the leading ten covering over 20%. The source is a man aged 18 to 35 who had mild COVID-19 (a few samples of this study predate the infection). Cell type and time point are not known. Source material: PBMCs or a T cell subset sorted from them (not recorded which).

In DNA form, the CDR3 reads TGCGCCAGCAGCCCCCGAGGACTAGCTAACACAGATACGCAGTATTTT. Amino acids: CASSPRGLANTDTQYF. V is TRBV4-1 and J is TRBJ2-3, with 8 bases identical to TRBD2. Germline V gene lookup returns CDR1 MGHRA and CDR2 YSYEKL. CDR3 length: 16 amino acids. Trimming took 4 bases from V and 2 from J; bases not matched to a gene: 8.